This is a list of T cell receptor beta chains from one sample in a study of cytomegalovirus exposure and HLA in healthy donors. The repertoire was sequenced with immunoSEQ multiplex PCR; TCRdb's copy has only in-frame clones and lacks some. Its table lists more than 100,000 clones. Sequencing used PBMCs. These receptors all stem from a man aged 40-55 years in good health and CMV-seronegative. Both conserved end residues are trimmed from each CDR3.

v_gene	j_gene	CDR3aa
TRBV6-5	TRBJ2-3	ASTQLAGGPDTQY
TRBV7-2	TRBJ1-5	ASSLDLWAQPQH
TRBV5-1	TRBJ2-7	ASSRGTGGEYEQY
TRBV5-8	TRBJ2-3	ASSSGVASTDTQY
TRBV2	TRBJ1-2	ASRTGATHYGYT
TRBV30	TRBJ1-1	AWSLTGGLGAF
TRBV9	TRBJ2-1	ASSVDGAPNNEQF
TRBV30	TRBJ1-5	AWKAGIGQPQH
TRBV29-1	TRBJ2-7	SVAMTGNEQY
TRBV5-4	TRBJ2-1	ASSPRTSGVNEQF
TRBV9	TRBJ2-5	ASSVGSREETQY
TRBV7-8	TRBJ2-7	ASSIRDRVASYEQY
TRBV5-1	TRBJ2-2	ASNAGEIANTGELF
TRBV27	TRBJ2-1	ASSAHPLAGGADEQF
TRBV10-1	TRBJ2-1	ASSGRSSFDEQF
TRBV4-2	TRBJ2-7	ASSQDVQGQGYYEQY
TRBV7-7	TRBJ2-5	ASSHGTGDAQY
TRBV7-2	TRBJ2-3	ASSLAGSTDTQY
TRBV5-1	TRBJ1-2	ASSLAPGGNYGYT
TRBV10-2	TRBJ1-4	ASSASSGYEKLF
TRBV5-4	TRBJ2-5	ASSPGSTDGETQY
TRBV5-5	TRBJ1-5	ASSSTTGGNQPQH
TRBV18	TRBJ1-5	ASSTGGSQPQH
TRBV28	TRBJ2-7	ASSLMEEQY
TRBV19	TRBJ2-7	ASSMRGTEQY
TRBV19	TRBJ2-7	ASLDTGGSYEQY
TRBV6-1	TRBJ2-7	ASSDGAGNEQY
TRBV2	TRBJ1-2	AVSGQSTSGGYT
TRBV2	TRBJ1-1	ASRMGVEAF
TRBV7-9	TRBJ2-7	ASSPGFVYEQY
TRBV5-4	TRBJ1-1	ASSLAGRGVNTEAF
TRBV5-1	TRBJ2-3	ASSSTGGAGDTQY
TRBV6-6	TRBJ2-7	ASKGVGRGEQY
TRBV7-7	TRBJ2-2	ASSLLNTGELF
TRBV12-5	TRBJ2-2	ASAKAQGDWTGELF
TRBV29-1	TRBJ2-7	SATGPAGGYEQY
TRBV12-5	TRBJ1-2	ASSFGAGDLGYT
TRBV11-2	TRBJ2-5	ASSQPGQGYAIQY
TRBV18	TRBJ1-1	ASSPPGTGALNTEAF
TRBV15	TRBJ1-1	ATSRDQTGLKAF
TRBV9	TRBJ2-7	ASSVVRQVRTYEQY
TRBV28	TRBJ1-5	ASSERTGINQPQH
TRBV19	TRBJ2-2	ASSPGQGTGELF
TRBV6-5	TRBJ1-2	ASSNRDTRGYT
TRBV27	NA	ASSWDSLSYEQY
TRBV18	TRBJ1-1	ASSQGDNTEAF
TRBV27	TRBJ2-1	ASSSRQGSYNEQF
TRBV27	TRBJ2-5	ASRGLAGGLWTQY
TRBV15	TRBJ2-3	ATSRGGAADTQY
TRBV28	TRBJ1-5	ASSSGQGDQPQH
TRBV27	TRBJ2-2	ASTPLSSTGELF
TRBV6-5	TRBJ2-7	ASRSGQPTLGEQY
TRBV2	TRBJ2-1	ASSVRHPLAGERDNEQF
TRBV6-4	TRBJ2-2	ASRHGTNGELF
TRBV5-1	TRBJ2-3	ASSSGDGGDTQY
TRBV9	TRBJ2-1	ASTGSGGNEQF
TRBV2	TRBJ1-5	ASSGTVDSNQPQH
TRBV29-1	TRBJ2-1	SAEGTSGLGNEQF
TRBV7-8	TRBJ1-4	ASTIGGRGEKLF